This T cell receptor beta chain was profiled in a study of somatic mutations in cytotoxic T cells in rheumatoid arthritis. V lost 5 bases, J lost 3 bases, and 17 bases lay in between. From germline, CDR1 is LNHDA and CDR2 SQIVND (reference sequence). CDR3 size: 16 residues. Sequenced by immunoSEQ multiplex PCR; TCRdb stores in-frame clones only, minus some. This table holds approximately 13,000 clones, 65% to 85% found once. Whole-study findings and limits: Adjustment for multiple comparisons was not applied to the slight TRBV07 underrepresentation observed in rheumatoid arthritis patients.

A remark on this clone: The antigen is unknown.

This TCR was recovered from an adult with rheumatoid arthritis. The sample taken for sequencing was CD8+ T cells sorted from blood. The rearrangement links TRBV19 to TRBJ1-3, with a possible D match to TRBD1 (5 bases). The CDR3 region is CASSLGGGLFGNTIYF. CDR3 nucleotide sequence: TGTGCCAGTAGTCTCGGTGGGGGACTCTTTGGAAACACCATATATTTT. The full variable domain, in which reference TRBV19 and TRBJ1-3 provide the parts outside the CDR3, is DGGITQSPKYLFRKEGQNVTLSCEQNLNHDAMYWYRQDPGQGLRLIYYSQIVNDFQKGDIAEGYSVSREKKESFPLTVTSAQKNPTAFYLCASSLGGGLFGNTIYFGEGSWLTVV.